A selection of T cell receptor beta chains follows, all from one sample in a study of T-cell memory formation after mild COVID-19. Via MiXCR, TCRdb re-called the 5' RACE reads, giving one row per CDR3 protein. The table includes 250,000 to 350,000 distinct CDR3 sequences, around 15% detected once. Material for sequencing was PBMCs or a T cell subset sorted from them (not recorded which). Source of these receptors: a man aged 18 to 30 who had mild COVID-19 (a few samples of this study predate the infection). Cell type and time point are not known. Both conserved end residues are trimmed from each CDR3. Fields, in order: CDR3 protein, J gene, V gene.

ASRLGLAGAGANVLT,TRBJ2-6,TRBV12-3/TRBV12-4
ASSLWSSGTEAF,TRBJ1-1,TRBV5-1
ASSSGPPGGADTQY,TRBJ2-3,TRBV7-3
ASSWGGSEQF,TRBJ2-1,TRBV5-1
ASSFGDGGQY,TRBJ2-5,TRBV11-2
ASSFLFVRPEDTEAF,TRBJ1-1,TRBV12-3/TRBV12-4
ASSTRDGRENTDTQY,TRBJ2-3,TRBV7-3
SVEGLPPIQETQY,TRBJ2-5,TRBV29-1
ASRQGQGRNEQY,TRBJ2-7,TRBV6-5
ASSLQGPTHQPQH,TRBJ1-5,TRBV12-3/TRBV12-4
ASSPGLAGNSPLH,TRBJ1-6,TRBV18
ASSWASEGGEQY,TRBJ2-7,TRBV6-5
AISESNGGGSTDTQY,TRBJ2-3,TRBV10-3
SARDLSPENTEAF,TRBJ1-1,TRBV20-1
SAPGTSFTNTQY,TRBJ2-3,TRBV20-1
ASSQDNNNNEQF,TRBJ2-1,TRBV4-3
SAEGDNQPQH,TRBJ1-5,TRBV20-1
ASSPSGYGYT,TRBJ1-2,TRBV7-2
SARAGVVNEQF,TRBJ2-1,TRBV20-1
ASSFVYRDRVITEAF,TRBJ1-1,TRBV27
ASSQLGGYGGELF,TRBJ2-2,TRBV6-4
ASSQDTSGADTQY,TRBJ2-3,TRBV4-3
SASQGYEQY,TRBJ2-7,TRBV20-1
ASRLIQGRTDTQY,TRBJ2-3,TRBV7-9
ATSQAGNLLSTDTQY,TRBJ2-3,TRBV15
ASSQRYDTGELF,TRBJ2-2,TRBV4-1
ASFLWTQDTQY,TRBJ2-3,TRBV7-9
ASSLGMNTGELF,TRBJ2-2,TRBV7-2
ASSFLQTGINEQF,TRBJ2-1,TRBV5-6
ASSYDGRGSGTEAF,TRBJ1-1,TRBV7-2
SVETSHGDTQY,TRBJ2-3,TRBV29-1
ASSQTGGENQPQH,TRBJ1-5,TRBV4-2
ASSPGLPYEQY,TRBJ2-7,TRBV5-1
ASSVGGGLQETQY,TRBJ2-5,TRBV9
SARDPLDEKLF,TRBJ1-4,TRBV20-1
SGDLGTDTQY,TRBJ2-3,TRBV29-1
ASSLLRGGQTTDTQY,TRBJ2-3,TRBV5-1
ASNLQGRQETQY,TRBJ2-5,TRBV12-3/TRBV12-4
ASSFMRGGLGGELF,TRBJ2-2,TRBV12-3/TRBV12-4
ASSLGLMRSPLH,TRBJ1-6,TRBV12-3/TRBV12-4
ASSPRRDSLTDTQY,TRBJ2-3,TRBV18
ASSRGTSYEQY,TRBJ2-7,TRBV7-9
ATSDPGHRKQF,TRBJ2-1,TRBV24-1
ASSQEERTGDTGELF,TRBJ2-2,TRBV4-3
ASSLAPEWETQY,TRBJ2-5,TRBV7-2
ASSLGTSLGI,TRBJ2-1,TRBV7-2
ASSPGRDKGNTQY,TRBJ2-3,TRBV18
ASSQSGGANVLT,TRBJ2-6,TRBV11-2
ASSLTGPHTDTQY,TRBJ2-3,TRBV5-5
ASSLNGEQF,TRBJ2-1,TRBV12-3/TRBV12-4
ASSVDLAGNSPLH,TRBJ1-6,TRBV9
ASRRTDEAF,TRBJ1-1,TRBV7-9
SGTTDRVEQY,TRBJ2-7,TRBV29-1
ASSPTGLQETQY,TRBJ2-5,TRBV7-3